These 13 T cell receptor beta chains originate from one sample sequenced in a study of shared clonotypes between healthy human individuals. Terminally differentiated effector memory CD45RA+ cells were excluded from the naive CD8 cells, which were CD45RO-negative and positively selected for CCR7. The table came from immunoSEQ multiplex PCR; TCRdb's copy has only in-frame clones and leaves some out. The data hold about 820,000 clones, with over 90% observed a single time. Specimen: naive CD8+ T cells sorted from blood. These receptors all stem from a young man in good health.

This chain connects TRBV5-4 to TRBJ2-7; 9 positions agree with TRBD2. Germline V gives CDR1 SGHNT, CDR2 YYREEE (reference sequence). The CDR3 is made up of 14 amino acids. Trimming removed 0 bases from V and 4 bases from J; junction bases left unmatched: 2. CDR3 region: CASSLGLAVYEQYF. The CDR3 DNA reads TGTGCCAGCAGCTTGGGACTAGCGGTATACGAGCAGTACTTC.

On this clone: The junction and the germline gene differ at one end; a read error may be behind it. The CDR3: CASRIAGGSETQYF. CDR3 coding DNA: TGTGCCAGTAGGATAGCGGGAGGATCGGAGACCCAGTACTTC. The chain is built from TRBV19 and TRBJ2-5, with TRBD2 identical over 10 bases. Germline V CDR1 and CDR2: LNHDA, SQIVND (reference sequence). The CDR3 is 14 amino acids. Drawing the rest from reference TRBV19 and TRBJ2-5, the complete variable domain is DGGITQSPKYLFRKEGQNVTLSCEQNLNHDAMYWYRQDPGQGLRLIYYSQIVNDFQKGDIAEGYSVSREKKESFPLTVTSAQKNPTAFYLCASRIAGGSETQYFGPGTRLLVL.

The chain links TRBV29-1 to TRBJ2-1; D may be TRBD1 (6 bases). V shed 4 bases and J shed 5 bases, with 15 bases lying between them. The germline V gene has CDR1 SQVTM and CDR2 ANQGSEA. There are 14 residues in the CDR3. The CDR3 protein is CSVGGRGRNNEQFF. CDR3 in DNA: TGCAGCGTTGGGGGGCGCGGGCGCAACAATGAGCAGTTCTTC.

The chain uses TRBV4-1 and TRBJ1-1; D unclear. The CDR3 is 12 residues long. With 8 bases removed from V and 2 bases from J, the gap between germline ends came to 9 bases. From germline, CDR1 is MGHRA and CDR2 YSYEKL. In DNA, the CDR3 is TGCGCCAGCCGGACCAGTAACACTGAAGCTTTCTTT. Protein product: CASRTSNTEAFF.

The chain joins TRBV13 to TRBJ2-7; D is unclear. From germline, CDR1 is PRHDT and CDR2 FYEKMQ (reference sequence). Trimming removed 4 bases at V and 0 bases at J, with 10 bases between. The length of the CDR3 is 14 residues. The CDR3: CASSYRTASYEQYF. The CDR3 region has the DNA TGTGCCAGCAGCTACCGGACGGCCTCCTACGAGCAGTACTTC. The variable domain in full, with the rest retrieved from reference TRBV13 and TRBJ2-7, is AAGVIQSPRHLIKEKRETATLKCYPIPRHDTVYWYQQGPGQDPQFLISFYEKMQSDKGSIPDRFSAQQFSDYHSELNMSSLELGDSALYFCASSYRTASYEQYFGPGTRLTVT.

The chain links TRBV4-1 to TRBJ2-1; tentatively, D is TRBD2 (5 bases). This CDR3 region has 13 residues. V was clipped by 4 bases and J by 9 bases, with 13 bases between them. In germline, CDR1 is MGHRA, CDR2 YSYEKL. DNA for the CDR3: TGCGCCAGCAGCCCGAGCCAACTAGTTGAGCAGTTCTTC. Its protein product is CASSPSQLVEQFF.

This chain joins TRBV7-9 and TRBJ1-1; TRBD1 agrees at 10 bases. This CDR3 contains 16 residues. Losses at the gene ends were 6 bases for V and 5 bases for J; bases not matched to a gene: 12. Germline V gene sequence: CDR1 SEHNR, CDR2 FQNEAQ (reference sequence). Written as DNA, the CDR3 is TGTGCCAGCAGTTTTAAGACAGGGGGCGCGGGGACTGAAGCTTTCTTT. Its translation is CASSFKTGGAGTEAFF.

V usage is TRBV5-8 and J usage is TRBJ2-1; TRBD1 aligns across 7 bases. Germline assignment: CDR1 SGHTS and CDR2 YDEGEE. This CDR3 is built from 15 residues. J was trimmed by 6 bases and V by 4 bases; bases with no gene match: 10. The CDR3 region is CASSLGGWTGNEQFF. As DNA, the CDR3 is TGTGCCAGCAGCCTAGGGGGCTGGACGGGCAATGAGCAGTTCTTC.

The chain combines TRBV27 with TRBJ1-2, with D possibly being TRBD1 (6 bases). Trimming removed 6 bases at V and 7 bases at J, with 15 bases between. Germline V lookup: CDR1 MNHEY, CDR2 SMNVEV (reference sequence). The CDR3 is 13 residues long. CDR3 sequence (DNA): TGTGCCAGCAGCTTTGGGGGCGGCGCTGGCTACACCTTC. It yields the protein CASSFGGGAGYTF.

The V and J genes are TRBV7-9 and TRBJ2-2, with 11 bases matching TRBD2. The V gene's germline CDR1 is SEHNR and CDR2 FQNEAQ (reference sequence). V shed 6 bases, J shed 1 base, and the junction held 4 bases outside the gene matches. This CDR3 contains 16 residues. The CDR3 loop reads CASSSGTSGNTGELFF. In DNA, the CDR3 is TGTGCCAGCAGTTCCGGGACTAGCGGGAACACCGGGGAGCTGTTTTTT.

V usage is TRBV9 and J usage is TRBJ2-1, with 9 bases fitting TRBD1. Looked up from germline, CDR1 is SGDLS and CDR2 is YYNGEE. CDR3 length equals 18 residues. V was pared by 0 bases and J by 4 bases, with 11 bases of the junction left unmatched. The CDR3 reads CASSVDPPTGGEYNEQFF. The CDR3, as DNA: TGTGCCAGCAGCGTAGACCCTCCAACAGGGGGCGAATACAATGAGCAGTTCTTC.

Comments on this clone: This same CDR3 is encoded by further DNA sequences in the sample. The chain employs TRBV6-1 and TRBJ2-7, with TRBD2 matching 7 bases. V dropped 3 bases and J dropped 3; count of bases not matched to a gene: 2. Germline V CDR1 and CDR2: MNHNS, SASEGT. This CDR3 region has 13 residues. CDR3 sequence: CASSEPSGYEQYF. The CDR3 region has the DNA TGTGCCAGCAGTGAGCCTAGCGGCTACGAGCAGTACTTC.

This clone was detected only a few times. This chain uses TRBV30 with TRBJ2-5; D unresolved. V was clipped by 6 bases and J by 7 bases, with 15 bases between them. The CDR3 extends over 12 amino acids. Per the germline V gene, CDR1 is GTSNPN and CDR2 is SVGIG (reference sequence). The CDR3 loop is CACVFLPRTQYF. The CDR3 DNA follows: TGTGCCTGCGTCTTCTTACCCAGGACCCAGTACTTC.